This record looks at one TCR beta chain sequence and its context. Its antigen is not known. The junction differs from germline at one of its ends, possibly a read error. The sample is drawn from a study of cytomegalovirus exposure and HLA in healthy donors. Study-wide results and caveats: Sequencing likely generated an artifact that appeared as a cluster of highly shared sequence variants.

The CDR3 has 12 amino acids. From germline, CDR1 is SEHNR and CDR2 FQNEAQ (reference sequence). The PCR used 60 Vbeta and 13 Jbeta primers. Only in-frame clones appear in the TCRdb table, and some are missing; sequencing was by immunoSEQ multiplex PCR. This sample has some 150,000 clones, with 60% to 80% found just once. The source material was PBMCs. The clonotype originates from a male donor in good health and CMV-seronegative. V and J are TRBV7-9 and TRBJ1-2; D is undetermined. The CDR3 DNA reads TGTTCCAGCAGCCAAGTGGCCTATGGCTACACCTTC. As protein: CSSSQVAYGYTF.